Below are 10 T cell receptor beta chains sequenced from a single sample in a study of blood T cells in healthy people across ages (dated by TCRdb to the mid-2010s). Receptors were amplified or captured by 5' RACE. Sequencer: Illumina HiSeq 2500. A second PCR of roughly 7 to 11 cycles was performed with a sample-barcoded 5' primer and a J-beta primer mix. In-frame beta chains were kept once TCRdb had trimmed the public reads at Q25 with fastp and called clones with MiXCR. Records with the same CDR3 protein are collapsed into one entry carrying the most frequent genes and DNA. Recorded for this sample are about 1,500,000 distinct CDR3 sequences; roughly 27% of them occurred a single time. The top ten hold 7.7% of the sample. The material sequenced was blood. The receptors were sampled from a woman in her thirties in good health.

There are a few counts of this clonotype. An end of the junction does not agree with germline; a read error may underlie this. The gene calls are TRBV27 and TRBJ2-1; a possible D gene is TRBD1 (6 bases). The CDR3 extends over 18 amino acids. Germline CDR1 MNHEY, CDR2 SMNVEV (reference sequence). CDR3 amino acids: CASSLSLPGQSHNNEQFF. The CDR3 bases are TGTGCCAGCAGCTTATCGTTACCCGGACAGTCTCACAACAATGAGCAGTTCTTC.

There are many counts of this clonotype. The chain employs TRBV29-1 and TRBJ1-2; tentatively, D is TRBD1 (5 bases). Germline lookup yields CDR1 SQVTM and CDR2 ANQGSEA. The CDR3 totals 14 residues. Trimming removed 6 bases at V and 5 bases at J, with 19 bases between. The DNA for the CDR3 is TGCAGCGTCCTCCGGGAGGGGACGCAATATGGCTACACCTTC. Residues: CSVLREGTQYGYTF.

The genes are TRBV30 and TRBJ2-3, with 9 bases lining up with TRBD2. Trimming removed 4 bases from V and 3 bases from J; junction bases left unmatched: 5. CDR3 length: 14 amino acids. Per the germline V gene, CDR1 is GTSNPN and CDR2 is SVGIG (reference sequence). In DNA form, the CDR3 reads TGTGCCTGGACCTGGCGGGGGGGGACAGATACGCAGTATTTT. It encodes CAWTWRGGTDTQYF. The whole variable domain, remainder taken from reference TRBV30 and TRBJ2-3, is SQTIHQWPATLVQPVGSPLSLECTVEGTSNPNLYWYRQAAGRGLQLLFYSVGIGQISSEVPQNLSASRPQDRQFILSSKKLLLSDSGFYLCAWTWRGGTDTQYFGPGTRLTVL.

This clonotype has just a few counts. The rearrangement uses TRBV7-2 and TRBJ2-5; D is ambiguous. This CDR3 region has 11 residues. With 2 bases removed from V and 13 bases from J, the gap between germline ends came to 11 bases. Germline V CDR1 and CDR2: SGHTA, FQGNSA. The CDR3 region is CASSLISHWYF. The CDR3 DNA is TGTGCCAGCAGCTTAATCTCTCATTGGTACTTC.

This rearrangement joins TRBV6-4 to TRBJ2-1; D perhaps matches TRBD1 (6 bases). Per germline, CDR1 MRHNA and CDR2 SNTAGT. Between the trimmed V and J ends, which lost 2 bases and 7 bases, there was a span of 18 bases. This CDR3 is built from 16 residues. The CDR3 nucleotides are TGTGCCAGCAGTGACGAGTGGGGGCCGCGTGTAAATGAGCAGTTCTTC. Its translation: CASSDEWGPRVNEQFF.

This clonotype was counted between two and nine times. The chain joins TRBV14 to TRBJ2-1; the match to TRBD2 covers 12 bases. The CDR3 covers 13 residues. From germline, CDR1 is SGHDN and CDR2 FVKESK. With V trimmed by 4 bases and J by 15 bases, 7 bases remained unmatched. This chain's CDR3 is CASSLGTSGHRFF. The CDR3 DNA follows: TGTGCCAGCAGCCTAGGGACTAGCGGGCACAGGTTCTTC.

The chain combines TRBV6-5 with TRBJ2-1, with TRBD2 as a possible D gene (5 bases). Germline CDR1 MNHEY, CDR2 SVGAGI. The CDR3 has 16 amino acids. The V end was cut by 1 base, the J end by 3 bases, with 13 bases between. The CDR3 here is CASSYYPDWIYNEQFF. DNA of the CDR3: TGTGCCAGCAGTTACTATCCGGACTGGATCTACAATGAGCAGTTCTTC.

The J gene is TRBJ1-1, the V gene TRBV20-1; 7 bases fit TRBD1. V shed 5 bases, J shed 9 bases, and the junction held 18 bases outside the gene matches. CDR3 length: 15 amino acids. The germline CDR1 and CDR2 sequences are DFQATT and SNEGSKA (reference sequence). The CDR3 bases are TGCAGTGCTTCGGCGGGACAGAACTACATGCGGCAAGCTTTCTTT. Amino acid sequence: CSASAGQNYMRQAFF.

This clonotype was observed a few times. V usage is TRBV10-3 and J usage is TRBJ2-3; D gene unclear. V was shortened by 3 bases and J by 1 base, with 11 bases between the two germline ends. The CDR3 is made up of 15 amino acids. The germline CDR1 and CDR2 sequences are ENHRY and SYGVKD. The CDR3 bases are TGTGCCATCAGTGAAGTAGGAACAGGCACAGATACGCAGTATTTT. The encoded protein is CAISEVGTGTDTQYF.

Ten or more counts support this clonotype. The V gene is TRBV4-3, the J gene TRBJ1-2, with D unclear. V dropped 2 bases and J dropped 6 bases, with 13 bases sitting between them. There are 14 residues in the CDR3. CDR1 LGHNA and CDR2 YSLEER come from the germline V gene. CDR3 protein: CASSQRLKVDGYTF. DNA of the CDR3: TGCGCCAGCAGCCAACGTTTGAAGGTGGATGGCTACACCTTC.